Presented here are 28 T cell receptor beta chains from one specimen sequenced in a study of response to subunit inactivated influenza vaccine. A single record per CDR3 protein comes from TCRdb applying MiXCR to the RT-PCR reads. The repertoire holds 450,000 to 600,000 distinct CDR3 sequences, with around 8% as singletons. This material consisted of PBMCs from blood, taken roughly 24 months after vaccination. The receptors derive from a man in his fifties or sixties who received an inactivated influenza vaccine.

V and J are TRBV20-1 and TRBJ1-4; TRBD1 aligns across 7 bases. Trimming took 0 bases from V and 7 from J; bases not matched to a gene: 17. Germline assignment: CDR1 DFQATT and CDR2 SNEGSKA (reference sequence). The CDR3 is 18 residues long. The DNA for the CDR3 is TGCAGTGCTAGAGATTGGCGGATTGGAGCCGAGGGGGCTGAAAAACTGTTTTTT. Protein: CSARDWRIGAEGAEKLFF.

This clonotype was detected many times. The V call is TRBV28, the J call TRBJ1-2; 10 bases agree with TRBD1. V dropped 4 bases and J dropped 1; count of bases not matched to a gene: 6. The CDR3 is 16 residues long. The germline CDR1 and CDR2 sequences are MDHEN and SYDVKM. This CDR3 reads CASSSGQGTDNYGYTF. The DNA for the CDR3 is TGTGCCAGCAGTTCGGGACAGGGGACGGATAACTATGGCTACACCTTC.

This clonotype was counted only a few times. The chain joins TRBV19 to TRBJ2-2; possibly TRBD2 for D (6 bases). CDR3 size: 16 residues. V gave up 4 bases and J gave up 4 bases, with 16 bases separating them. CDR1 is LNHDA and CDR2 is SQIVND in the germline V gene (reference sequence). This CDR3 is CASSRSTGTFTGELFF. Here the CDR3 DNA reads TGTGCCAGTAGTAGGAGTACCGGGACTTTCACCGGGGAGCTGTTTTTT.

This clonotype was found a few times. The chain carries TRBV27 and TRBJ2-1; D possibly matches TRBD1 or TRBD2 (5 bases each). V was trimmed by 5 bases and J by 5 bases, leaving 19 bases between them. The CDR3 runs 16 residues. Germline lookup yields CDR1 MNHEY and CDR2 SMNVEV (reference sequence). CDR3 DNA: TGTGCCAGCAGTCGTGTGCGAGGGGCCGGACACAATGAGCAGTTCTTC. Amino acid sequence: CASSRVRGAGHNEQFF.

The V gene is TRBV25-1, the J gene TRBJ2-7; D is ambiguous. Germline V lookup: CDR1 MGHDK, CDR2 SYGVNS. Trimming pared 6 bases from V and 3 bases from J, leaving 12 bases between. The CDR3 extends over 13 amino acids. The CDR3 spells CASSLGPHYEQYF. CDR3 sequence (DNA): TGTGCCAGCAGCCTCGGACCCCACTACGAGCAGTACTTC.

V gene TRBV6-2 or TRBV6-3 combines with J gene TRBJ2-1, with 13 bases that match TRBD2. Germline V gene data show CDR1 as MNHEY and CDR2 as SVGEGT. V dropped 1 base and J dropped 5; count of bases not matched to a gene: 5. This CDR3 region has 17 residues. The CDR3, as DNA: TGTGCCAGCAGTTACTTATGGACTAGCGGGAGTAACAATGAGCAGTTCTTC. It is translated as CASSYLWTSGSNNEQFF.

This clonotype was observed a few times. The rearrangement uses TRBV25-1 and TRBJ1-3; maybe TRBD1 (5 bases). Germline V gives CDR1 MGHDK, CDR2 SYGVNS. CDR3 size: 14 residues. With 6 bases removed from V and 0 bases from J, the gap between germline ends came to 9 bases. As DNA, the CDR3 is TGTGCCAGCAGCGCAGGGTTCTCTGGAAACACCATATATTTT. It translates to CASSAGFSGNTIYF.

The V call is TRBV6-5, the J call TRBJ1-3; 8 positions match TRBD1. After removal of 4 bases from V and 0 bases from J, the junction contained 8 bases not matched to a gene. This CDR3 has 17 amino acids. Germline loops: CDR1 MNHEY, CDR2 SVGAGI. The CDR3 reads CASSFGTGIFSGNTIYF. For the CDR3, the DNA is TGTGCCAGCAGTTTCGGGACAGGCATATTCTCTGGAAACACCATATATTTT.

This clonotype was seen at least ten times. The V call is TRBV12-3 or TRBV12-4, the J call TRBJ1-2; tentatively, D is TRBD1 (5 bases). V lost 6 bases and J lost 8, with 13 bases in between. The CDR3 has 12 residues. CDR3 sequence: CASSRQTEGYTF. The CDR3, as DNA: TGTGCCAGCAGCCGGCAGACAGAGGGCTACACCTTC.

This clonotype has at least ten counts. The rearrangement links TRBV4-2 to TRBJ2-1; D not resolved. The V end lost 2 bases, the J end lost 5 bases, and 10 bases lay between the germline ends. CDR3 size: 14 residues. Germline V CDR1 and CDR2: LGHNA, YNFKEQ. CDR3 sequence (DNA): TGTGCCAGCAGCCAAATCGGTCACGACAATGAGCAGTTCTTC. Its translation: CASSQIGHDNEQFF.

This sequence joins TRBV7-9 and TRBJ1-2; D uncertain. V lost 7 bases and J 2 bases, leaving 20 bases between the germline ends. The germline gives CDR1 SEHNR, CDR2 FQNEAQ (reference sequence). This CDR3 region has 16 residues. This CDR3 reads CASTMVSDLLNYGYTF. The CDR3 DNA follows: TGTGCCAGCACCATGGTCTCGGACCTCCTGAACTATGGCTACACCTTC.

In its sample, this clonotype was seen many times. This chain links TRBV6-1 with TRBJ1-2, with D unclear. CDR1 and CDR2 from the germline V gene are MNHNS and SASEGT. Trimming left V 6 bases short and J 3 bases short, with 14 bases between. The CDR3 sequence is 14 residues long. The CDR3 DNA sequence: TGTGCCAGCAGCCGGCGGGCACGCGACTATGGCTACACCTTC. Its protein is CASSRRARDYGYTF.

The rearrangement links TRBV6-5 to TRBJ2-2; TRBD2 matches at 10 bases. The CDR3 totals 17 residues. The V gene's germline CDR1 is MNHEY and CDR2 SVGAGI. With 4 bases clipped from V and 0 bases from J, the junction kept 5 bases outside the gene matches. CDR3 protein: CASSSIGLAANTGELFF. CDR3 coding DNA: TGTGCCAGCAGTTCGATCGGACTAGCGGCGAACACCGGGGAGCTGTTTTTT.

This clonotype came up a few times. The chain carries TRBV6-5 and TRBJ2-3, with 9 bases identical to TRBD2. V trimming: 4 bases; J trimming: 3 bases; junction bases outside the gene matches: 2. CDR3 length: 14 residues. Germline V gene lookup returns CDR1 MNHEY and CDR2 SVGAGI. The CDR3 region has the DNA TGTGCCAGCAGTTGGCGGGGGGGGACAGATACGCAGTATTTT. It yields the protein CASSWRGGTDTQYF.

This clonotype was seen only a few times. The chain is built from TRBV20-1 and TRBJ2-2, with D hard to call. V was cut by 3 bases and J by 0 bases, with 11 bases left in between. The CDR3 extends over 15 amino acids. Germline loops: CDR1 DFQATT, CDR2 SNEGSKA (reference sequence). The CDR3 bases are TGCAGTGCTAGTAATACGCTAGCGAACACCGGGGAGCTGTTTTTT. Protein product: CSASNTLANTGELFF.

This clonotype was picked up many times. The genes are TRBV4-3 and TRBJ2-7, with D perhaps TRBD1 or TRBD2 (5 bases each). V lost 4 bases and J lost 2, with 12 bases in between. CDR3 length: 14 residues. Germline CDR1 LGHNA, CDR2 YSLEER. The CDR3 sequence is CASSPDRGAYEQYF. The CDR3 nucleotides read TGCGCCAGCAGCCCCGACCGGGGCGCCTACGAGCAGTACTTC.

Only one count was recorded for this clonotype. This could be a read error, since a much larger clone is one nucleotide away. J is TRBJ1-5 and V is TRBV12-3 or TRBV12-4; 8 nucleotides match TRBD1. The CDR3 sequence is 17 residues long. The CDR3 loop is CASSLTGAVNSNQPKHF. The DNA of the CDR3 is TGTGCCAGCAGTTTGACAGGGGCGGTCAATAGCAATCAGCCCAAGCATTTT.

This clonotype was picked up a small number of times. The chain uses TRBV14 and TRBJ2-7, with a possible D match to TRBD1 (6 bases). The CDR3 is made up of 15 amino acids. Trimming left V 5 bases short and J 0 bases short, with 14 bases between. Germline V gene sequence: CDR1 SGHDN, CDR2 FVKESK. CDR3 sequence: CASSSDRSSSYEQYF. CDR3 sequence (DNA): TGTGCCAGCAGCTCGGACAGATCAAGCTCCTACGAGCAGTACTTC.

The chain recombines TRBV5-1 with TRBJ2-5; D might be TRBD1 or TRBD2, each matching 5 bases. CDR3 length: 15 residues. V was pared by 4 bases and J by 4 bases, with 17 bases between. Germline CDR1 reads SGHRS; CDR2 reads YFSETQ. The CDR3, as DNA: TGCGCCAGCAGCCCAGGGACCGCCGGAGCAGAGACCCAGTACTTC. This gives the protein CASSPGTAGAETQYF.

V usage is TRBV29-1 and J usage is TRBJ2-3; TRBD2 agrees at 8 bases. With V trimmed by 5 bases and J by 12 bases, 7 bases remained unmatched. Germline lookup yields CDR1 SQVTM and CDR2 ANQGSEA. The CDR3 has 11 amino acids. The CDR3 DNA sequence: TGCAGCGTTCTTAGCGGGGCGAGACAGTATTTT. Its translation is CSVLSGARQYF.

In this sample, this clonotype turned up a few times. V usage is TRBV20-1 and J usage is TRBJ2-5; TRBD2 matches 14 bases. Trimming took 6 bases from V and 7 from J; bases not matched to a gene: 7. CDR3 length: 14 residues. Germline V CDR1 and CDR2: DFQATT, SNEGSKA (reference sequence). This CDR3 is CSAGLAGVGGTQYF. In DNA form, the CDR3 reads TGCAGTGCGGGACTAGCGGGAGTGGGGGGGACCCAGTACTTC.

The chain links TRBV28 to TRBJ2-7; 16 positions agree with TRBD2. This CDR3 spans 18 amino acids. Germline V CDR1 and CDR2: MDHEN, SYDVKM. Trimming cost V 7 bases and J 6 bases; bases outside gene matches: 15. The CDR3 coding sequence is TGTGCCAGCACTTTCTTCTCGGGACTAGCGGGAGGGCCTGTCGAGCAGTACTTC. Amino acids: CASTFFSGLAGGPVEQYF.

This clonotype has at least ten counts. This chain joins TRBV9 and TRBJ2-2, with a weak D call TRBD2 (6 bases). Germline CDR1 and CDR2: SGDLS and YYNGEE. Trimming removed 0 bases at V and 0 bases at J, with 15 bases between. The CDR3 spans 18 residues. CDR3 region: CASSVVSSVAANTGELFF. Written as DNA, the CDR3 is TGTGCCAGCAGCGTAGTTTCGTCGGTAGCGGCGAACACCGGGGAGCTGTTTTTT.

The chain combines TRBV27 with TRBJ2-2, with 9 bases lining up with TRBD2. Germline loops: CDR1 MNHEY, CDR2 SMNVEV (reference sequence). V dropped 2 bases and J dropped 0; count of bases not matched to a gene: 4. CDR3 length: 17 amino acids. The CDR3: CASSLDLAGTNTGELFF. The CDR3 nucleotides are TGTGCCAGCAGTTTAGACCTAGCGGGGACGAACACCGGGGAGCTGTTTTTT.

The chain recombines TRBV27 with TRBJ2-7; 8 bases are shared with TRBD2. The V gene end was trimmed by 3 bases and the J gene end by 2 bases; junction bases not matched to a gene: 15. There are 18 residues in the CDR3. Germline values: CDR1 MNHEY, CDR2 SMNVEV (reference sequence). CDR3 nucleotide sequence: TGTGCCAGCAGTTTGAGCCCCCAGGGTAGCGGGGTGGCCTACGAGCAGTACTTC. Amino acid sequence: CASSLSPQGSGVAYEQYF.

This clonotype was found many times. The CDR3 here is CASSLESAYNEQFF. DNA of the CDR3: TGTGCCAGCAGCTTAGAATCAGCTTACAATGAGCAGTTCTTC. V usage is TRBV7-2 and J usage is TRBJ2-1; no definite D call. The CDR3 is 14 residues long. Per germline, CDR1 SGHTA and CDR2 FQGNSA. V was cut by 1 base and J by 4 bases, with 8 bases left in between.

The rearrangement uses TRBV6-5 and TRBJ2-1, with D uncertain. CDR1 is MNHEY, CDR2 SVGAGI, per germline. CDR3 length: 16 residues. V lost 2 bases and J 9 bases, leaving 20 bases between the germline ends. The CDR3 is CASSYGGSKVRTEQFF. CDR3 bases: TGTGCCAGCAGTTACGGTGGTAGTAAGGTCCGGACTGAGCAGTTCTTC.

This clonotype was detected a few times. The chain's CDR3 is CASTRLREYSSYNEQFF. The DNA of the CDR3 is TGTGCCAGCACCCGACTTCGGGAGTACAGCTCCTACAATGAGCAGTTCTTC. This chain joins TRBV6-2 or TRBV6-3 and TRBJ2-1; TRBD2 is a possible D gene (6 bases). The CDR3 consists of 17 residues. Germline V CDR1 and CDR2: MNHEY, SVGEGT. V dropped 7 bases and J dropped 0 bases, with 19 bases sitting between them.